This T cell receptor (beta chain) was sequenced during a study of tumor-infiltrating lymphocytes in primary liver carcinoma. V was clipped by 5 bases and J by 0 bases, with 8 bases between them. The germline V gene encodes CDR1 MNHEY and CDR2 SVGAGI. The CDR3 length is 15 residues. Co-extraction yielded RNA and DNA from 20-30 mg of unsorted bulk tissue. This clonotype was seen only once. A much larger clone sits a single nucleotide away, making a read error possible. Total RNA (around 500 ng) served as template for TCR beta cDNA synthesis primed by a constant-region primer. Generation of the TCR beta libraries relied on three nested multiplex PCR rounds using slightly modified ARM-PCR. Running 9 to 11 cycles apiece, the first two PCR rounds relied on TRBV1-TRBV30 forward primers together with a C-beta reverse primer. Each CDR3 protein gets one entry after TCRdb re-called the multiplex PCR reads with MiXCR. The table has fewer than 80,000 distinct CDR3 sequences, 69% seen once.

The TCR was taken from a man aged 40-49 years with primary liver carcinoma and hepatitis B virus infection. Sequenced sample: tumor-adjacent normal liver tissue. The chain employs TRBV6-5 and TRBJ2-6, with a tentative D call TRBD1 (5 bases). The CDR3 here is CASSQRGSGANVLTF. Here the CDR3 DNA reads TGTGCCAGCAGTCAAAGGGGCTCTGGGGCCAACGTCCTGACTTTC.